The T cell receptor (beta chain) under discussion was sequenced for a study of blood T cell repertoires in COVID-19. This CDR3 is 15 amino acids long. From germline, CDR1 is MNHEY and CDR2 SVGAGI. V was pared by 6 bases and J by 3 bases, with 4 bases of the junction left unmatched. Produced via immunoSEQ multiplex PCR; TCRdb's table is partial and in-frame only. The table has 330,000 or so clones, about nine tenths seen once. The sample taken for sequencing was PBMCs or T cells enriched from blood (not recorded which). This receptor was taken from a young woman who had been exposed to COVID-19. The rearrangement joins TRBV6-5 to TRBJ2-3, with 12 bases fitting TRBD2. CDR3 sequence: CASRLGTSGTDTQYF. CDR3 nucleotide sequence: TGTGCCAGCAGGCTCGGGACTAGCGGGACAGATACGCAGTATTTT.